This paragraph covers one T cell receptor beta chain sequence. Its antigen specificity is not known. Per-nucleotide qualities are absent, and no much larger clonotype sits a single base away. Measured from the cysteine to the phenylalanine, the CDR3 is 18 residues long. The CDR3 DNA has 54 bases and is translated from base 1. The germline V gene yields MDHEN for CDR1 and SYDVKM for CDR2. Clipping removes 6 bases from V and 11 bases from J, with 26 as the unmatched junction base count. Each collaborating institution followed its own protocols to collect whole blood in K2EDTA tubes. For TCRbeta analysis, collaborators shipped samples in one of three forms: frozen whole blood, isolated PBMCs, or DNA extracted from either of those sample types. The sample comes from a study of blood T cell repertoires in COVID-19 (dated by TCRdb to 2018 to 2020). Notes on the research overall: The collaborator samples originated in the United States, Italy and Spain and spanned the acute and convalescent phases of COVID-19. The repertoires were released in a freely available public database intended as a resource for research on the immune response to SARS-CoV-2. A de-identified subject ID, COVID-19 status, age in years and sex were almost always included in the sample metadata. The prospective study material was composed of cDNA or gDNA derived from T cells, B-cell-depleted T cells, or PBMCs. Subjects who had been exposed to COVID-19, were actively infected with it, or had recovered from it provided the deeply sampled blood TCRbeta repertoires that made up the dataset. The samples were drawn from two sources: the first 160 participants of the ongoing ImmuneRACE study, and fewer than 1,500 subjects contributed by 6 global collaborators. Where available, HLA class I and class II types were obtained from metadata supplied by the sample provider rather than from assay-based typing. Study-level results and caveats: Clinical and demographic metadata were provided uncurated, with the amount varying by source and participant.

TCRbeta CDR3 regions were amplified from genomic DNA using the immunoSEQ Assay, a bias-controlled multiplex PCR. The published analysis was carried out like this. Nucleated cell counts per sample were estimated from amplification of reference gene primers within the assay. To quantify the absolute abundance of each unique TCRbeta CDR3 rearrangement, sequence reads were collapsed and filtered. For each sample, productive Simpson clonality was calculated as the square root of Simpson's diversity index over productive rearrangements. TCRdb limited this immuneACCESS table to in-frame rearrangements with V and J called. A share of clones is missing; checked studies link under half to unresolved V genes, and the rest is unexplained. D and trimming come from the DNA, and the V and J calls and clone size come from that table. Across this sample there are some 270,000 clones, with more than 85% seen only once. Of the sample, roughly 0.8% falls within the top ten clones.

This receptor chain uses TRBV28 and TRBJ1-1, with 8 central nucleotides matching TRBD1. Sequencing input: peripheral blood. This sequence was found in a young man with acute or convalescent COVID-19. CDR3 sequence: CASSTSYLQDREVHRAFF. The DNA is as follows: TGTGCCAGCAGCACTTCTTACCTGCAGGACAGGGAGGTTCACCGCGCTTTCTTT. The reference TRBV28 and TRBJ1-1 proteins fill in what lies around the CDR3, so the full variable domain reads DVKVTQSSRYLVKRTGEKVFLECVQDMDHENMFWYRQDPGLGLRLIYFSYDVKMKEKGDIPEGYSVSREKKERFSLILESASTNQTSMYLCASSTSYLQDREVHRAFFGQGTRLTVV.